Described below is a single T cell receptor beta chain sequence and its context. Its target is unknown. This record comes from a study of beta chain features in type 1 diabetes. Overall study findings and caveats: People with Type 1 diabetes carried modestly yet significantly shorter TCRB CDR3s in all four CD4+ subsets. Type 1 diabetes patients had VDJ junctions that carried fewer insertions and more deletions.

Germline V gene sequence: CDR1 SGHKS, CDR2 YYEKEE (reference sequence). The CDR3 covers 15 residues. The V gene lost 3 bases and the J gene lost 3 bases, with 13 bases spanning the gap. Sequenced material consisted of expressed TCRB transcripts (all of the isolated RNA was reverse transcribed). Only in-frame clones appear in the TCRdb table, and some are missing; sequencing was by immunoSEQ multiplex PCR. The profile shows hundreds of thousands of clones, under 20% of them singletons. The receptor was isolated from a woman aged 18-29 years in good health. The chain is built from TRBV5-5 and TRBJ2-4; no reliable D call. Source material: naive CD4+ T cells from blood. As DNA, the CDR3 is TGTGCCAGCAGCTCGGACCCCGGATACAAAAACATTCAGTACTTC. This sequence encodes CASSSDPGYKNIQYF.